Each of the 28 T cell receptor beta chains below was sequenced from the same sample in a study of CD8+ T cells in alopecia areata. The authors extracted RNA and reverse transcribed it into cDNA as the sequencing template. Method: immunoSEQ multiplex PCR; TCRdb's copy keeps in-frame clones and lacks some. This table holds 100,000 to 150,000 clones, about 46% found once. Sequencing was done on a sample of NKG2D-low CD8+ T cells sorted from blood. The receptors stem from a human donor with alopecia areata.

The chain joins TRBV30 to TRBJ1-6; D not resolved. Germline CDR1 GTSNPN, CDR2 SVGIG (reference sequence). CDR3 length equals 11 residues. Trimming took 6 bases from V and 7 from J, leaving 7 bases between them. In nucleotides, the CDR3 is TGTGCCTGTACGGGAAATTCACCCCTCCACTTT. The encoded protein is CACTGNSPLHF.

This clone was seen only a few times. The chain carries TRBV29-1 and TRBJ2-2; TRBD2 might be the D (6 bases). Deletions cut 5 bases from V and 4 bases from J, with 14 bases between. The CDR3 runs to 14 residues. The germline V gene has CDR1 SQVTM and CDR2 ANQGSEA. The CDR3 loop is CSVYDGTFTGELFF. CDR3 DNA sequence: TGCAGCGTTTATGACGGGACTTTCACCGGGGAGCTGTTTTTT.

About this clone: Additional DNA sequences in this sample encode the identical CDR3. This chain joins TRBV4-1 and TRBJ2-7, with D perhaps being TRBD1 or TRBD2 (5 bases each). V dropped 1 base and J dropped 4 bases, with 5 bases sitting between them. This CDR3 has 12 amino acids. CDR1 is MGHRA, CDR2 YSYEKL, per germline. CDR3 sequence: CASSQGGYEQYF. CDR3 nucleotides: TGCGCCAGCAGCCAAGGGGGGTACGAGCAGTACTTC.

The rearrangement uses TRBV29-1 and TRBJ2-2; tentatively, D is TRBD1 (6 bases). CDR3 length equals 13 residues. CDR1 and CDR2 (germline): SQVTM, ANQGSEA. V was trimmed by 6 bases and J by 3 bases, leaving 11 bases between them. The CDR3 reads CSVLGAYTGELFF. CDR3 nucleotides: TGCAGCGTGCTGGGGGCGTACACCGGGGAGCTGTTTTTT.

This clone was recorded a few times. The gene calls are TRBV4-1 and TRBJ2-5; a possible D gene is TRBD1 (6 bases). The CDR3 sequence is 15 residues long. Germline-derived CDR1 and CDR2 are MGHRA and YSYEKL. Between the trimmed V and J ends, which lost 2 bases and 2 bases, there was a span of 12 bases. The CDR3 DNA reads TGCGCCAGCAGCCAACAACAGGGTGGGCAAGAGACCCAGTACTTC. This translates into CASSQQQGGQETQYF.

V gene TRBV29-1 combines with J gene TRBJ2-3; TRBD1 aligns across 7 bases. V lost 3 bases, J lost 1 base, and 4 bases stayed unmatched. This CDR3 spans 14 amino acids. Germline V gene sequence: CDR1 SQVTM, CDR2 ANQGSEA. CDR3 in DNA: TGCAGCGTTGATTCTGGACAGGGCACAGATACGCAGTATTTT. Residues: CSVDSGQGTDTQYF.

This clone was found a few times. This chain connects TRBV30 to TRBJ1-2, with 8 positions matching TRBD1. The CDR3 is 12 residues long. From germline, CDR1 is GTSNPN and CDR2 SVGIG (reference sequence). V gave up 5 bases and J gave up 8 bases; unmatched junction bases: 7. CDR3 DNA sequence: TGTGCCTGGCGGACAGGGATTGTCGGCTACACCTTC. It codes for CAWRTGIVGYTF.

V and J are TRBV27 and TRBJ2-1; D unresolved. Trimming pared 10 bases from V and 5 bases from J, leaving 21 bases between. CDR1 and CDR2 from the germline V gene are MNHEY and SMNVEV (reference sequence). CDR3 length: 15 residues. CDR3 bases: TGTGCCACCCAAGGCCGGCTGCAACCCAACAATGAGCAGTTCTTC. It yields the protein CATQGRLQPNNEQFF.

CDR3 coding DNA: TGCGCCAGCAGCTTGTCTGGTGAGCAGTTCTTC. This translates into CASSLSGEQFF. The chain combines TRBV5-1 with TRBJ2-1, with D unclear. CDR1 and CDR2 from the germline V gene are SGHRS and YFSETQ. The CDR3 is 11 amino acids. V lost 1 base and J lost 9, with 5 bases in between.

The genes are TRBV4-1 and TRBJ1-2; D is unclear. The CDR3 consists of 14 residues. CDR1 and CDR2 (germline): MGHRA, YSYEKL. The V end lost 1 base, the J end lost 7 bases, and 13 bases lay between the germline ends. CDR3 residues: CASSQVSGSSGYTF. The CDR3 DNA follows: TGCGCCAGCAGCCAAGTATCCGGGTCTAGTGGCTACACCTTC.

The chain carries TRBV29-1 and TRBJ2-1; D is ambiguous. V was clipped by 7 bases and J by 6 bases, with 13 bases between them. This CDR3 contains 12 residues. CDR1 is SQVTM, CDR2 ANQGSEA, per germline. CDR3 protein: CSGVTDFNEQFF. Here the CDR3 DNA reads TGCAGCGGAGTAACAGATTTCAATGAGCAGTTCTTC.

The chain is built from TRBV6-1 and TRBJ2-5; D remains unclear. Between the trimmed V and J ends, which lost 6 bases and 13 bases, there was a span of 15 bases. The CDR3 length is 11 residues. CDR1 and CDR2 from the germline V gene are MNHNS and SASEGT. The CDR3, as DNA: TGTGCCAGCAGCTGGTCTTGGTTGTGGTACTTC. This gives the protein CASSWSWLWYF.

This clone has more than one count but fewer than ten. V and J are TRBV29-1 and TRBJ1-1; D might be TRBD1 (5 bases). V shed 4 bases and J shed 7 bases, with 16 bases lying between them. Germline-derived CDR1 and CDR2 are SQVTM and ANQGSEA. CDR3 length: 13 residues. DNA of the CDR3: TGCAGCGTTGTCGTCAGGGAGATGGGTGAAGCTTTCTTT. Amino acid sequence: CSVVVREMGEAFF.

Concerning this clone itself: The junction departs from germline at one end; a sequencing error may be responsible. The chain employs TRBV19 and TRBJ2-1, with D uncertain. The CDR3 is 13 amino acids. Germline CDR1 and CDR2: LNHDA and SQIVND (reference sequence). CDR3 DNA sequence: TGTGCCAGTAGTATAGATCGTGACAACGAGCAGTTCTTC. Its translation: CASSIDRDNEQFF.

This chain connects TRBV30 to TRBJ2-1; 8 bases match TRBD2. Germline V CDR1 and CDR2: GTSNPN, SVGIG (reference sequence). The CDR3 is 11 residues long. The junction had 3 bases not matched to a gene; V was cut back by 5 bases and J by 9 bases. CDR3 DNA: TGTGCCTGGGGTAGCGGGATTGAGCAGTTCTTC. It specifies CAWGSGIEQFF. Combining the CDR3 with reference TRBV30 and TRBJ2-1 gives the whole variable domain SQTIHQWPATLVQPVGSPLSLECTVEGTSNPNLYWYRQAAGRGLQLLFYSVGIGQISSEVPQNLSASRPQDRQFILSSKKLLLSDSGFYLCAWGSGIEQFFGPGTRLTVL.

This clone was found a few times. DNA of the CDR3: TGCAGCGTTGCTGGGGGGGATGGCTACGAGCAGTACTTC. Amino acids: CSVAGGDGYEQYF. The genes are TRBV29-1 and TRBJ2-5, with 7 positions matching TRBD2. The J call may be in error: the DNA end matches TRBJ2-7 better. The CDR3 spans 13 residues. Germline V CDR1 and CDR2: SQVTM, ANQGSEA.

The genes are TRBV4-1 and TRBJ1-1; D is uncertain. The CDR3 covers 12 residues. Germline CDR1 MGHRA, CDR2 YSYEKL. The V and J ends lost 5 bases and 4 bases respectively, with 8 bases between them. The CDR3 bases are TGCGCCAGCAGCGGTGGTGTCACTGAAGCTTTCTTT. The encoded protein is CASSGGVTEAFF.

This clone was observed a few times. The chain recombines TRBV29-1 with TRBJ2-3, with D uncertain. V was clipped by 3 bases and J by 0 bases, with 16 bases between them. The CDR3 is 16 amino acids. Germline values: CDR1 SQVTM, CDR2 ANQGSEA. This CDR3 is CSVDASGPPSTDTQYF. The DNA for the CDR3 is TGCAGCGTTGACGCCTCCGGGCCCCCTAGCACAGATACGCAGTATTTT.

The V call is TRBV15, the J call TRBJ1-2; 9 positions agree with TRBD1. The CDR3 has 15 amino acids. The ends lost 5 bases at V and 8 bases at J; junction bases unmatched: 12. Germline-derived CDR1 and CDR2 are LNHNV and YYDKDF (reference sequence). The CDR3 loop reads CATSEWDREGEGYTF. For the CDR3, the DNA is TGTGCCACCAGCGAGTGGGACAGGGAAGGGGAGGGCTACACCTTC.

This chain links TRBV28 with TRBJ1-2; D unclear. V dropped 8 bases and J dropped 6 bases, with 16 bases sitting between them. This CDR3 comprises 13 residues. Germline V gives CDR1 MDHEN, CDR2 SYDVKM. CDR3 region: CASSEDPGNGYTF. The CDR3, as DNA: TGTGCCAGCTCCGAGGACCCTGGGAATGGCTACACCTTC.

This clone was seen only a few times. This rearrangement joins TRBV12-5 to TRBJ2-7; 10 bases match TRBD2. The germline gives CDR1 LGHNT, CDR2 FRNRAP. Germline trimming cut 6 bases from V and 3 bases from J; bases unmatched to any gene: 5. The CDR3 has 14 residues. The chain's CDR3 is CASGPSGGGYEQYF. Here the CDR3 DNA reads TGTGCTAGTGGCCCCAGCGGGGGGGGCTACGAGCAGTACTTC.

The chain combines TRBV9 with TRBJ2-1; TRBD2 matches at 7 bases. The CDR3 consists of 13 residues. After removal of 6 bases from V and 0 bases from J, the junction contained 0 bases not matched to a gene. CDR1 SGDLS and CDR2 YYNGEE come from the germline V gene. The CDR3 DNA follows: TGTGCCAGCACGGGGGGCTCCTACAATGAGCAGTTCTTC. It is translated as CASTGGSYNEQFF.

The CDR3 sequence is CATSTRTQTLTDTQYF. For the CDR3, the DNA is TGTGCCACCAGCACCCGGACTCAAACACTTACAGATACGCAGTATTTT. The V gene is TRBV15, the J gene TRBJ2-3; tentatively, D is TRBD2 (5 bases). The CDR3 is made up of 16 amino acids. V was shortened by 4 bases and J by 3 bases, with 17 bases between the two germline ends. The V gene's germline CDR1 is LNHNV and CDR2 YYDKDF (reference sequence). The entire variable domain, with the rest obtained from reference TRBV15 and TRBJ2-3, is as follows: DAMVIQNPRYQVTQFGKPVTLSCSQTLNHNVMYWYQQKSSQAPKLLFHYYDKDFNNEADTPDNFQSRRPNTSFCFLDIRSPGLGDTAMYLCATSTRTQTLTDTQYFGPGTRLTVL.

The chain combines TRBV4-1 with TRBJ2-1, with D maybe TRBD2 (6 bases). The V gene lost 0 bases and the J gene lost 2 bases, with 14 bases spanning the gap. The CDR3 covers 17 residues. From germline, CDR1 is MGHRA and CDR2 YSYEKL. The CDR3 here is CASSQEGEDNAYNEQFF. The CDR3, as DNA: TGCGCCAGCAGCCAAGAGGGGGAGGATAATGCCTACAATGAGCAGTTCTTC.

The table lists this clone with a count of one. The V gene is TRBV11-2, the J gene TRBJ2-3; TRBD2 agrees at 10 bases. The length of the CDR3 is 17 residues. The V segment lost 5 bases and the J segment 2 bases; nucleotides outside the gene matches: 10. Germline V CDR1 and CDR2: SGHAT, FQNNGV. The chain's CDR3 is CASSQVLAGEFTDTQYF. CDR3 nucleotide sequence: TGTGCCAGCAGCCAGGTGCTAGCGGGGGAATTCACAGATACGCAGTATTTT.

This clone has a handful of counts. The chain carries TRBV7-9 and TRBJ2-4; D is uncertain. The V end lost 4 bases, the J end lost 8 bases, and 12 bases lay between the germline ends. The CDR3 contains 13 residues. The germline gives CDR1 SEHNR, CDR2 FQNEAQ (reference sequence). CDR3 protein: CASSSTPADIQYF. For the CDR3, the DNA is TGTGCCAGCAGCTCCACCCCGGCCGACATTCAGTACTTC.

J is TRBJ2-3 and V is TRBV9; a possible D gene is TRBD2 (6 bases). Germline V gives CDR1 SGDLS, CDR2 YYNGEE. The CDR3 contains 16 residues. Trimming took off 1 base at V and 3 bases at J, with 15 bases between the two ends. CDR3 region: CASSVSREEGTDTQYF. CDR3 bases: TGTGCCAGCAGCGTAAGTAGGGAGGAGGGAACAGATACGCAGTATTTT.

This chain uses TRBV30 with TRBJ2-4, with D maybe TRBD2 (5 bases). V gave up 2 bases and J gave up 13 bases, with 18 bases separating them. The CDR3 runs 13 residues. CDR1 is GTSNPN and CDR2 is SVGIG in the germline V gene (reference sequence). The CDR3 DNA sequence: TGTGCCTGGAGTCCCGAAAATGGACTCCGGCAGTACTTC. Residues: CAWSPENGLRQYF.